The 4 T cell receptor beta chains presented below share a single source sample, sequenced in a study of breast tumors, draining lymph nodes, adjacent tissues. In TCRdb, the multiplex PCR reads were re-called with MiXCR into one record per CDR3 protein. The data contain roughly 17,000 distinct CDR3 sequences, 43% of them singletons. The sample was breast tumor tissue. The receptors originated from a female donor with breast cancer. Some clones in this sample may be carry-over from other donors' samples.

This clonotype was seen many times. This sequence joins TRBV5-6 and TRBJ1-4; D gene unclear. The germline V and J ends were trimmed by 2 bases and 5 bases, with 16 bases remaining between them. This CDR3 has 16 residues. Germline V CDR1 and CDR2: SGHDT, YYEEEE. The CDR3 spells CASSLPRESQNEKLFF. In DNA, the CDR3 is TGTGCCAGCAGCTTACCCCGCGAGTCCCAAAATGAAAAACTGTTTTTT. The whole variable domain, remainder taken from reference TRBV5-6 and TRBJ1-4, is DAGVTQSPTHLIKTRGQQVTLRCSPKSGHDTVSWYQQALGQGPQFIFQYYEEEERQRGNFPDRFSGHQFPNYSSELNVNALLLGDSALYLCASSLPRESQNEKLFFGSGTQLSVL.

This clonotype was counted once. The CDR3 loop is CASSRTGTGIYGYTF. Written as DNA, the CDR3 is TGTGCCAGCAGCAGAACCGGGACAGGGATCTATGGCTACACCTTC. This sequence joins TRBV9 and TRBJ1-2; TRBD1 matches 9 bases. Germline CDR1 is SGDLS and CDR2 is YYNGEE. The CDR3 sequence is 15 residues long. With 4 bases clipped from V and 4 bases from J, the junction kept 8 bases outside the gene matches.

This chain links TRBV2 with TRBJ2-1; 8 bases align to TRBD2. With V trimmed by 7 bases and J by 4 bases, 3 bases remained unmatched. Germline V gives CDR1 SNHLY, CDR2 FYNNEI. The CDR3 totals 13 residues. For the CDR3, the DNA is TGTGCCAGCAACCAGCGGGAGTACAATGAGCAGTTCTTC. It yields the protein CASNQREYNEQFF.

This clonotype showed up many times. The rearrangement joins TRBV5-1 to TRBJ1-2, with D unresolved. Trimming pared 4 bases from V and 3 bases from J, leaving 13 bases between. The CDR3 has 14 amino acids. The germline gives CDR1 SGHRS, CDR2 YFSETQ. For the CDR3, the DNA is TGCGCCAGCAGCGGAACCCGGACGGACTATGGCTACACCTTC. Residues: CASSGTRTDYGYTF.